The 28 T cell receptor beta chains listed next were all sequenced from one sample in a study of human T cells and chemical hapten exposure (dated by TCRdb to the early 2020s). The library was obtained by RACE. The listed sequencing device is NextSeq 500. Using fastp trimming at Q25 and MiXCR clonotype assembly, TCRdb reanalyzed the public sequencing data and kept in-frame beta chains. Identical CDR3 proteins give one entry, which carries the most common genes and DNA. The sample contains just under 65,000 distinct CDR3 sequences, approximately 11% of them found a single time. The ten largest clones add up to approximately 2.2% of the sample. The time point label, read with the paper, signifies: patch test 3, about 24 weeks after DPC sensitization. This specimen's treatment or condition label, interpreted: therapeutic diphenylcyclopropenone sensitization with weekly scalp DPC. The sample was whole blood, taken in connection with sensitization to the hapten diphenylcyclopropenone (DPC). These TCRs come from a woman aged 25 to 45 with alopecia areata. Some clones in this sample may be carry-over from other donors' samples.

This chain connects TRBV5-1 to TRBJ2-7; D is possibly TRBD1 (5 bases). Germline CDR1 and CDR2: SGHRS and YFSETQ. Trimming removed 0 bases from V and 0 bases from J, with 7 bases in between. The CDR3 totals 14 residues. The CDR3 bases are TGCGCCAGCAGCTTGGAAACAGGCTCCTACGAGCAGTACTTC. Protein product: CASSLETGSYEQYF.

This clonotype appeared a few times. This chain links TRBV29-1 with TRBJ2-4; D possibly uses TRBD1 or TRBD2 (6 bases each). V was cut by 4 bases and J by 0 bases, with 10 bases left in between. The CDR3 is made up of 14 amino acids. Germline CDR1 and CDR2: SQVTM and ANQGSEA. CDR3 in DNA: TGCAGCGTTGGGGGGGCCGGAGCCAAAAACATTCAGTACTTC. It codes for CSVGGAGAKNIQYF.

This chain uses TRBV29-1 with TRBJ2-7; 7 bases line up with TRBD2. CDR1 is SQVTM, CDR2 ANQGSEA, per germline. The CDR3 contains 12 residues. Here the CDR3 reads CNSNSGIYEQYF. Written as DNA, the CDR3 is TGCAACTCAAACAGCGGGATCTACGAGCAGTACTTC.

This clonotype appeared many times. The CDR3 DNA reads as TGTGCCAGCAGTTTCCACTCGGGAGAGGGGACCGGGGAGCTGTTTTTT. Its translation: CASSFHSGEGTGELFF. The chain couples TRBV6-5 to TRBJ2-2; D is perhaps TRBD2 (6 bases). CDR3 size: 16 residues. Trimming left V 4 bases short and J 5 bases short, with 17 bases between. Germline assignment: CDR1 MNHEY and CDR2 SVGAGI.

In this sample, this clonotype turned up many times. V and J are TRBV5-1 and TRBJ1-4; unclear D gene. The CDR3 has 14 amino acids. V was cut by 5 bases and J by 0 bases, with 8 bases left in between. Germline CDR1 reads SGHRS; CDR2 reads YFSETQ. The CDR3 nucleotides are TGCGCCAGCAGGCTCGACTCAACTAATGAAAAACTGTTTTTT. It yields the protein CASRLDSTNEKLFF.

This chain uses TRBV5-1 with TRBJ2-3; D possibly corresponds to TRBD1 (6 bases). Trimming took 1 base from V and 2 from J, leaving 11 bases between them. Germline values: CDR1 SGHRS, CDR2 YFSETQ. The CDR3 spans 15 residues. The CDR3, as DNA: TGCGCCAGCAGCTTGTTCGACAGGTCCACAGATACGCAGTATTTT. It specifies CASSLFDRSTDTQYF. The variable domain in full, with the rest retrieved from reference TRBV5-1 and TRBJ2-3, is KAGVTQTPRYLIKTRGQQVTLSCSPISGHRSVSWYQQTPGQGLQFLFEYFSETQRNKGNFPGRFSGRQFSNSRSEMNVSTLELGDSALYLCASSLFDRSTDTQYFGPGTRLTVL.

This clonotype was detected a few times. This sequence joins TRBV28 and TRBJ2-2; no clear D. This CDR3 spans 12 amino acids. From germline, CDR1 is MDHEN and CDR2 SYDVKM. Between the trimmed V and J ends, which lost 5 bases and 5 bases, there was a span of 6 bases. The CDR3 region is CASSLVTGELFF. The DNA of the CDR3 is TGTGCCAGCAGTCTTGTTACCGGGGAGCTGTTTTTT.

This clonotype occurred many times. V and J are TRBV20-1 and TRBJ2-3, with D perhaps matching TRBD1 (7 bases). Germline V gene lookup returns CDR1 DFQATT and CDR2 SNEGSKA (reference sequence). Trimming left V 3 bases short and J 5 bases short, with 18 bases between. The CDR3 is 15 residues long. The CDR3 nucleotides are TGCAGTGCTAGGCACGGAGGGGGCCCCGTAGATACGCAGTATTTT. It specifies CSARHGGGPVDTQYF.

Ten or more counts support this clonotype. V and J are TRBV7-8 and TRBJ2-1, with TRBD2 identical over 10 bases. CDR3 length: 16 residues. Trimming took 2 bases from V and 2 from J; bases not matched to a gene: 3. Germline loops: CDR1 SGHVS, CDR2 FQNEAQ. CDR3 DNA sequence: TGTGCCAGCAGCTTAAACAGCGGGAGGGCCTACAATGAGCAGTTCTTC. Protein product: CASSLNSGRAYNEQFF.

The CDR3 loop is CASSPPNSAYEQYF. CDR3 nucleotide sequence: TGCGCCAGCAGCCCCCCAAACAGCGCCTACGAGCAGTACTTC. The V and J genes are TRBV5-1 and TRBJ2-7; D is uncertain. The V gene's germline CDR1 is SGHRS and CDR2 YFSETQ. The CDR3 has 14 amino acids. V lost 4 bases and J 2 bases, leaving 13 bases between the germline ends.

The chain joins TRBV10-3 to TRBJ2-1, with D possibly TRBD1 on 6 matching bases. Germline V lookup: CDR1 ENHRY, CDR2 SYGVKD. V was shortened by 6 bases and J by 7 bases, with 10 bases between the two germline ends. This CDR3 has 12 residues. CDR3 nucleotides: TGTGCCATCAGCGAAGGGGGAAATGAGCAGTTCTTC. Its protein product is CAISEGGNEQFF.

The chain combines TRBV28 with TRBJ2-2, with D hard to call. From germline, CDR1 is MDHEN and CDR2 SYDVKM. The CDR3 has 14 residues. The ends were cut back, 5 bases at V and 1 base at J, with 8 bases in the middle. The CDR3 loop is CASSLRLNTGELFF. The CDR3, as DNA: TGTGCCAGCAGTCTACGACTGAACACCGGGGAGCTGTTTTTT. The full variable domain, in which reference TRBV28 and TRBJ2-2 provide the parts outside the CDR3, is DVKVTQSSRYLVKRTGEKVFLECVQDMDHENMFWYRQDPGLGLRLIYFSYDVKMKEKGDIPEGYSVSREKKERFSLILESASTNQTSMYLCASSLRLNTGELFFGEGSRLTVL.

There are a few counts of this clonotype. V usage is TRBV18 and J usage is TRBJ2-3; D is ambiguous. Per the germline V gene, CDR1 is KGHSH and CDR2 is LQKENI. V lost 4 bases and J 0 bases, leaving 14 bases between the germline ends. This CDR3 spans 16 amino acids. CDR3 amino acids: CASSLRAATSTDTQYF. The DNA of the CDR3 is TGTGCCAGCTCACTACGGGCAGCCACTAGCACAGATACGCAGTATTTT.

The rearrangement uses TRBV12-3 or TRBV12-4 and TRBJ1-2; 8 nucleotides agree with TRBD1. This CDR3 has 13 amino acids. V shed 3 bases and J 9 bases; nucleotides not matched to a gene: 6. The CDR3 reads CASSFSDRVSYTF. The DNA for the CDR3 is TGTGCCAGCAGTTTCTCGGACAGGGTGAGCTACACCTTC.

Only one count was recorded for this clonotype. The V call is TRBV24-1, the J call TRBJ2-6, with D perhaps matching TRBD1 (6 bases). The ends were cut back, 4 bases at V and 0 bases at J, with 15 bases in the middle. This CDR3 contains 18 residues. The germline gives CDR1 KGHDR, CDR2 SFDVKD. This chain's CDR3 is CATSDPGHSSSGANVLTF. The CDR3, as DNA: TGTGCCACCAGTGACCCGGGACACTCCAGCTCTGGGGCCAACGTCCTGACTTTC.

This clonotype was seen repeatedly, ten times or more. The genes are TRBV6-2 or TRBV6-3 and TRBJ1-5; D perhaps matches TRBD1 (6 bases). Trimming shortened V by 6 bases and J by 3 bases, and 12 bases separated the two germline ends. The CDR3 loop spans 14 amino acids. Per germline, CDR1 MNHEY and CDR2 SVGEGT. Here the CDR3 reads CASRGGGYNQPQHF. CDR3 DNA sequence: TGTGCCAGCAGAGGGGGGGGCTACAATCAGCCCCAGCATTTT.

Ten or more counts support this clonotype. The chain uses TRBV30 and TRBJ1-2; tentatively, D is TRBD1 (5 bases). Germline CDR1 reads GTSNPN; CDR2 reads SVGIG (reference sequence). This CDR3 comprises 12 residues. Trimming took off 2 bases at V and 5 bases at J, with 9 bases between the two ends. CDR3 amino acids: CAWSSGGYGYTF. The CDR3 nucleotides read TGTGCCTGGAGTTCCGGGGGGTATGGCTACACCTTC.

This clonotype has only a few counts. The J gene is TRBJ1-5, the V gene TRBV4-3, with D perhaps TRBD1 (5 bases). The CDR3 is made up of 14 amino acids. CDR1 is LGHNA, CDR2 YSLEER, per germline. Deletions cut 1 base from V and 4 bases from J, with 8 bases between. The CDR3 sequence: CASSQAWGNQPQHF. The DNA of the CDR3 is TGCGCCAGCAGCCAAGCGTGGGGGAATCAGCCCCAGCATTTT.

This clonotype has ten or more counts. The rearrangement uses TRBV5-1 and TRBJ1-2, with D perhaps matching TRBD1 (5 bases). Trimming cost V 6 bases and J 6 bases, with 18 bases left between them. This CDR3 spans 14 amino acids. From germline, CDR1 is SGHRS and CDR2 YFSETQ. DNA of the CDR3: TGCGCCAGCACCCTCACGTCCCCAGGGAATGGCTACACCTTC. Translation gives CASTLTSPGNGYTF.

The CDR3: CASSLARGLATDTQYF. The CDR3 DNA reads as TGTGCCAGCAGCTTAGCGCGGGGACTAGCGACAGATACGCAGTATTTT. The rearrangement links TRBV7-2 to TRBJ2-3; 10 positions agree with TRBD2. The CDR3 covers 16 residues. Germline V gene lookup returns CDR1 SGHTA and CDR2 FQGNSA. The J segment lost 3 bases and the V segment lost 0 bases, leaving 3 bases of the junction unmatched.

This clonotype turned up a few times. This chain links TRBV19 with TRBJ1-5; TRBD1 matches 8 bases. This CDR3 spans 16 amino acids. V was clipped by 6 bases and J by 4 bases; unmatched bases: 11. Germline loops: CDR1 LNHDA, CDR2 SQIVND (reference sequence). The CDR3 region is CASSLTGVVKNQPQHF. Written as DNA, the CDR3 is TGTGCCAGTAGCCTGACAGGGGTCGTCAAAAATCAGCCCCAGCATTTT.

This clonotype was counted at least ten times. The rearrangement joins TRBV30 to TRBJ2-5, with D perhaps being TRBD1 or TRBD2 (6 bases each). Trimming shortened V by 0 bases and J by 7 bases, and 15 bases separated the two germline ends. The germline V gene has CDR1 GTSNPN and CDR2 SVGIG (reference sequence). This CDR3 is built from 14 residues. CDR3 protein: CAWSVLGGPGTQYF. The CDR3 bases are TGTGCCTGGAGTGTACTCGGGGGCCCGGGGACCCAGTACTTC.

This chain connects TRBV10-3 to TRBJ1-4; D is uncertain. CDR3 length: 14 residues. Germline CDR1 and CDR2: ENHRY and SYGVKD. The ends were cut back, 10 bases at V and 0 bases at J, with 12 bases in the middle. The CDR3 DNA reads TGTGCCACGGGAGAGGGAGCAACTAATGAAAAACTGTTTTTT. This gives the protein CATGEGATNEKLFF.

This clonotype was recorded a few times. V and J are TRBV28 and TRBJ2-1, with TRBD2 matching over 14 bases. This CDR3 is 13 amino acids long. In germline, CDR1 is MDHEN, CDR2 SYDVKM. With V trimmed by 6 bases and J by 15 bases, 7 bases remained unmatched. The CDR3 loop is CASRPGLAGEWFF. As DNA, the CDR3 is TGTGCCAGCAGACCGGGACTAGCGGGAGAATGGTTCTTC.

The genes are TRBV7-2 and TRBJ2-5, with D hard to call. The V gene's germline CDR1 is SGHTA and CDR2 FQGNSA. CDR3 length: 12 residues. Trimming left V 2 bases short and J 5 bases short, with 6 bases between. CDR3 DNA sequence: TGTGCCAGCAGCTTATGGTCCGAGACCCAGTACTTC. Translation gives CASSLWSETQYF. The variable domain in full, with the rest retrieved from reference TRBV7-2 and TRBJ2-5, is GAGVSQSPSNKVTEKGKDVELRCDPISGHTALYWYRQSLGQGLEFLIYFQGNSAPDKSGLPSDRFSAERTGGSVSTLTIQRTQQEDSAVYLCASSLWSETQYFGPGTRLLVL.

This clonotype has ten or more counts. The chain links TRBV7-6 to TRBJ2-7; maybe TRBD2 (6 bases). This CDR3 is built from 16 residues. CDR1 SGHVS and CDR2 FNYEAQ come from the germline V gene. Trimming took 5 bases from V and 1 from J, leaving 18 bases between them. This CDR3 is CASSPLAVGGSYEQYF. CDR3 nucleotide sequence: TGTGCCAGCAGCCCCCTCGCGGTCGGGGGATCCTACGAGCAGTACTTC.

This clonotype turned up a few times. V gene TRBV20-1 combines with J gene TRBJ2-3, with D perhaps matching TRBD1 (5 bases). The V and J ends lost 6 bases and 2 bases respectively, with 18 bases between them. CDR1 is DFQATT, CDR2 SNEGSKA, per germline (reference sequence). This CDR3 has 15 amino acids. The CDR3: CSAQGAGPTTDTQYF. Written as DNA, the CDR3 is TGCAGTGCGCAAGGGGCAGGGCCAACCACAGATACGCAGTATTTT.

The rearrangement uses TRBV18 and TRBJ2-2; TRBD1 might be the D (5 bases). The CDR3 runs 13 residues. V lost 3 bases, J lost 4 bases, and 6 bases lay in between. Germline loops: CDR1 KGHSH, CDR2 LQKENI. The CDR3 spells CASSPTVTGELFF. DNA of the CDR3: TGTGCCAGCTCACCGACAGTCACCGGGGAGCTGTTTTTT.